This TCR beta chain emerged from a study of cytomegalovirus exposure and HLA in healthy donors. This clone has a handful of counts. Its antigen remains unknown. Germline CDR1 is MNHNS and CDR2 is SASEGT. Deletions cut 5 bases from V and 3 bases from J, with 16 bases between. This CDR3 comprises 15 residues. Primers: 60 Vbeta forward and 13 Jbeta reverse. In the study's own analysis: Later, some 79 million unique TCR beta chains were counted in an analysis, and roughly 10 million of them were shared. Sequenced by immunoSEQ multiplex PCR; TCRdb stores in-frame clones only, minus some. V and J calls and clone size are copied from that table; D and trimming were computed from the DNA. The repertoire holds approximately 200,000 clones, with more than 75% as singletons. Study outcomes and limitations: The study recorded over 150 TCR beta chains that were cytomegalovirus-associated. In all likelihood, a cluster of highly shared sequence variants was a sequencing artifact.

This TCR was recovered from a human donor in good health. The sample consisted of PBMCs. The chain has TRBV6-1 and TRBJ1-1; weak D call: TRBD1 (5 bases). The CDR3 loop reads CASSNDLGEDTEAFF. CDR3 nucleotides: TGTGCCAGCAGTAATGATTTGGGGGAGGACACTGAAGCTTTCTTT.